This T cell receptor (beta chain) came from a study of cytomegalovirus exposure and HLA in healthy donors. Measured with immunoSEQ multiplex PCR; TCRdb has only the in-frame clones, and not every one. Seen here are some 170,000 clones, 75% to 90% observed once, and the top ten hold approximately 2.2%. Regarding this clone: What it recognizes is unknown.

Points from the study as a whole: Whilst most TCR sequences proved rare, a subset of public TCRs occurred across many donors. In the 95 to 150 validation repertoires, a later analysis found that first-cohort TCR clusters tended to co-occur. Researchers catalogued roughly 170 TCR beta chains as cytomegalovirus-associated. The classifier, whose performance was assessed in both the original and validation cohorts, reportedly diagnosed cytomegalovirus status with high specificity and sensitivity.

The CDR3 is 15 residues long. The germline gives CDR1 SGHRS, CDR2 YFSETQ. V dropped 1 base and J dropped 5; count of bases not matched to a gene: 5. The receptor comes from a woman in her late teens or twenties in good health and CMV-seronegative. The V gene is TRBV5-1, the J gene TRBJ2-5; 10 nucleotides align to TRBD1. Source material: PBMCs. CDR3 in DNA: TGCGCCAGCAGCTTGTTGGGACAGGGGACGGAGACCCAGTACTTC. Translating it yields CASSLLGQGTETQYF.